A selection of T cell receptor beta chains follows, all from one sample in a study of cytomegalovirus exposure and HLA in healthy donors. The data were produced by immunoSEQ multiplex PCR, yet TCRdb's version contains in-frame clones alone and is incomplete. The sample yields about 120,000 clones, around 86% seen once. The sample comprised PBMCs. Every receptor here comes from a woman in her forties in good health and CMV-seronegative. The CDR3 runs from the conserved cysteine through the conserved F or W. Each record gives: CDR3 length, V gene, J gene, D gene, clone size, CDR3 protein, CDR3 DNA. D genes are given only for firm matches. Clone size is shown for a subset of rows, as once, few, many or a class of expanded clone.

len: 17
v_gene: TRBV10-1
j_gene: TRBJ1-1
d_gene: TRBD1
abundance: .
CDR3aa: CASSDGDRGRRNTEAFF
CDR3nt: TGCGCCAGCAGTGACGGGGACAGGGGGCGAAGAAACACTGAAGCTTTCTTT

len: 18
v_gene: TRBV5-4
j_gene: TRBJ2-5
d_gene: .
abundance: .
CDR3aa: CASSLGPVSPLQKETQYF
CDR3nt: TGTGCCAGCAGCTTGGGGCCAGTAAGTCCCTTACAAAAAGAGACCCAGTACTTC

len: 16
v_gene: TRBV5-6
j_gene: TRBJ2-2
d_gene: TRBD2
abundance: .
CDR3aa: CASSSGTSGVTGELFF
CDR3nt: TGTGCCAGCAGCTCAGGGACTAGCGGGGTCACCGGGGAGCTGTTTTTT

len: 12
v_gene: TRBV19
j_gene: TRBJ2-5
d_gene: .
abundance: .
CDR3aa: CASSIDQETQYF
CDR3nt: TGTGCCAGTAGTATCGACCAAGAGACCCAGTACTTC

len: 18
v_gene: TRBV5-6
j_gene: TRBJ1-1
d_gene: TRBD1
abundance: once
CDR3aa: CASSSPWGGRGLGTEAFF
CDR3nt: TGTGCCAGCAGCTCACCGTGGGGAGGCAGGGGGCTAGGTACTGAAGCTTTCTTT

len: 16
v_gene: TRBV25-1
j_gene: TRBJ2-2
d_gene: TRBD2
abundance: once
CDR3aa: CASARLAGDRVGELFF
CDR3nt: TGTGCCAGCGCCAGACTAGCGGGGGACCGGGTCGGGGAGCTGTTTTTT

len: 13
v_gene: TRBV2
j_gene: TRBJ1-2
d_gene: .
abundance: .
CDR3aa: CASSESSRFGYTF
CDR3nt: TGTGCCAGCAGTGAATCAAGCCGATTCGGCTACACCTTC

len: 20
v_gene: TRBV27
j_gene: TRBJ2-1
d_gene: .
abundance: .
CDR3aa: CASSLLPQGADSRFANEQFF
CDR3nt: TGTGCCAGCAGTTTACTCCCCCAAGGTGCCGACTCCCGGTTTGCGAATGAGCAGTTCTTC

len: 16
v_gene: TRBV5-1
j_gene: TRBJ2-1
d_gene: .
abundance: .
CDR3aa: CASSLYSGGAYNEQFF
CDR3nt: TGCGCCAGCAGCTTGTACTCGGGGGGCGCTTACAATGAGCAGTTCTTC

len: 13
v_gene: TRBV15
j_gene: TRBJ2-7
d_gene: .
abundance: .
CDR3aa: CATSQRNREEQYF
CDR3nt: TGTGCCACCAGCCAACGCAACAGGGAAGAGCAGTACTTC

len: 16
v_gene: TRBV6-1
j_gene: TRBJ2-5
d_gene: TRBD1
abundance: .
CDR3aa: CASSEMTGSSEETQYF
CDR3nt: TGTGCCAGCAGTGAAATGACAGGGAGTTCCGAAGAGACCCAGTACTTC

len: 14
v_gene: TRBV7-3
j_gene: TRBJ2-3
d_gene: .
abundance: .
CDR3aa: CASSWTTGEDTQYF
CDR3nt: TGTGCCAGCAGCTGGACAACAGGAGAAGATACGCAGTATTTT

len: 18
v_gene: TRBV19
j_gene: TRBJ2-3
d_gene: TRBD2
abundance: .
CDR3aa: CASSRLAGSTKSTDTQYF
CDR3nt: TGTGCCAGTAGCCGACTAGCGGGGAGTACAAAAAGCACAGATACGCAGTATTTT

len: 16
v_gene: TRBV19
j_gene: TRBJ2-3
d_gene: .
abundance: once
CDR3aa: CASSHRPGKTQIRTYF
CDR3nt: TGTGCCAGTAGCCACCGCCCGGGAAAAACACAGATACGCACGTATTTT